This section outlines one T cell receptor beta chain sequence together with its context. Its specificity is not known. TCRbeta library construction was performed incorporating unique molecular identifiers. TCRdb processed the PCR reads anew with MiXCR; each CDR3 protein has one entry. This sample has about 830,000 distinct CDR3 sequences; 15% to 20% occur once, and the top ten carry around 4.5%. The sample belongs to a study of T-cell reconstitution after alpha-beta-depleted transplantation in children. Findings of the study overall: Several hundred expanded graft clones reportedly supplied alpha-beta T cells about two months after transplant.

The V and J ends lost 3 bases and 4 bases, in that order; junction bases with no gene match: 5. Per germline, CDR1 KGHSH and CDR2 LQKENI. This CDR3 contains 14 residues. The sequencing here drew on PBMCs, mostly from graft donor cells, taken 360 days after TCRalphabeta/CD19-depleted stem cell transplant. The TCR originated in a male patient younger than 18 who had a stem cell transplant for acute lymphoblastic leukemia, so the T cells may come from the graft donor. The J gene is TRBJ1-1, the V gene TRBV18, with 7 bases that match TRBD1. CDR3 protein: CASSPQTGPTEAFF. In DNA, the CDR3 is TGTGCCAGCTCACCGCAGACAGGGCCCACTGAAGCTTTCTTT.